This T cell receptor (beta chain) appears in the sequencing data of a study of beta chain features in type 1 diabetes. Study-wide findings and caveats: A moderate, significant TCRB CDR3 shortening appeared in type 1 diabetes across four CD4+ subsets.

A single heparinised draw of about 100 mL on average was taken per donor. cDNA synthesis used the whole RNA isolate, giving expressed TCRB sequences. Naive, central memory and regulatory T cell samples came to a mean of roughly 3.6 million reads. Profiled with immunoSEQ multiplex PCR; TCRdb holds only in-frame clones, not every one. This table holds under 400,000 clones, about 12% found once. This clone was picked up a small number of times. The antigen remains unidentified. V trimming: 3 bases; J trimming: 3 bases; junction bases outside the gene matches: 8. The CDR3 loop spans 15 amino acids. Germline V gene lookup returns CDR1 SEHNR and CDR2 FQNEAQ (reference sequence).

The chain has TRBV7-9 and TRBJ2-7, with 7 bases identical to TRBD1. The sequenced material came from naive CD4+ T cells from blood. The TCR comes from a man aged 18 to 29 in good health. CDR3 loop: CASSFGTATNYEQYF. For the CDR3, the DNA is TGTGCCAGCAGCTTCGGGACAGCTACTAACTACGAGCAGTACTTC.